This T cell receptor (beta chain) appears in the sequencing data of a study of blood T cell repertoires in COVID-19. Study details: The cDNA or gDNA used as material had been derived from T cells, B-cell-depleted T cells, or PBMCs.

Allocation to cohorts depended on clinical history reported by the participants. Original processing notes: By means of reference gene primer amplification, nucleated cell counts were estimated. Some clones are missing from TCRdb's copy, which holds only in-frame ones; the method was immunoSEQ multiplex PCR. V, J and clone size are those of that table, while D and trimming were read from the DNA. The profile covers 250,000 to 350,000 clones, with 70% to 90% appearing a single time and about 4.3% taken by the ten largest. This CDR3 is 14 amino acids long. Germline-derived CDR1 and CDR2 are MDHEN and SYDVKM. Trimming stripped 5 bases from V and 6 bases from J, with 17 bases between.

Input material: PBMCs or T cells enriched from blood (not recorded which). The TCR originated in a woman under 40 who had recovered from COVID-19. V usage is TRBV28 and J usage is TRBJ2-7; D perhaps matches TRBD1 (6 bases). The CDR3 protein is CASSPPGVRGEQYF. The CDR3, as DNA: TGTGCCAGCAGTCCACCCGGAGTCAGGGGCGAGCAGTACTTC.